These 5 T cell receptor beta chains share one sample of origin, sequenced in a study of blood T cell repertoires in COVID-19. Only in-frame clones appear in the TCRdb table, and some are missing; sequencing was by immunoSEQ multiplex PCR. The sample holds over 250,000 clones, over 65% seen once. The sample consisted of peripheral blood. Source of these receptors: a woman aged 80 or older with acute or convalescent COVID-19.

This chain uses TRBV5-6 with TRBJ1-2, with 8 bases lining up with TRBD1. CDR1 is SGHDT and CDR2 is YYEEEE in the germline V gene. After removal of 7 bases from V and 4 bases from J, the junction contained 12 bases not matched to a gene. This CDR3 comprises 15 residues. In nucleotides, the CDR3 is TGTGCCAGCTCCTTCATGGACAGGGAGGGCTATGGCTACACCTTC. This gives the protein CASSFMDREGYGYTF.

J is TRBJ1-4 and V is TRBV3-1 (or the pseudogene TRBV3-2), with 7 bases aligning to TRBD1. The CDR3 extends over 18 amino acids. Trimming cost V 0 bases and J 5 bases; bases outside gene matches: 12. Germline CDR1 is LGHDT and CDR2 is YNNKEL (reference sequence). For the CDR3, the DNA is TGTGCCAGCAGCCAAGATCGCTGTTTCGGGACAGCAAATGAAAAACTGTTTTTT. It codes for CASSQDRCFGTANEKLFF.

The rearrangement links TRBV7-5 to TRBJ2-7; the D segment call TRBD1 is taken from the table without a DNA check. TRBV7-5 is a recognized pseudogene. This CDR3 is 14 amino acids long. CDR3 sequence: CVRSERGTPYEQYF. Written as DNA, the CDR3 is TGTGTCAGAAGCGAAAGAGGGACACCCTACGAGCAGTACTTC.

V gene TRBV5-1 combines with J gene TRBJ1-5; TRBD1 matches at 7 bases. CDR3 size: 14 residues. In germline, CDR1 is SGHRS, CDR2 YFSETQ. The V segment lost 4 bases and the J segment 3 bases; nucleotides outside the gene matches: 4. CDR3 region: CASSVGTANQPQHF. CDR3 DNA sequence: TGCGCCAGCAGCGTAGGGACAGCCAATCAGCCCCAGCATTTT.

The chain combines TRBV2 with TRBJ2-2; maybe TRBD2 (5 bases). Germline lookup yields CDR1 SNHLY and CDR2 FYNNEI. V lost 3 bases, J lost 5 bases, and 13 bases lay in between. The CDR3 totals 15 residues. The CDR3 here is CASSETRWRTGELFF. CDR3 coding DNA: TGTGCCAGCAGTGAGACCCGATGGAGGACCGGGGAGCTGTTTTTT. Filled out from reference TRBV2 and TRBJ2-2, the complete variable domain reads EPEVTQTPSHQVTQMGQEVILRCVPISNHLYFYWYRQILGQKVEFLVSFYNNEISEKSEIFDDQFSVERPDGSNFTLKIRSTKLEDSAMYFCASSETRWRTGELFFGEGSRLTVL.